Listed below are T cell receptor beta chains from one sample, sequenced in a study of shared T cell receptors in the human thymus. Data came from immunoSEQ multiplex PCR; TCRdb stores just in-frame clones and leaves some out. This table has about 610,000 clones, more than 75% appearing once. This same sample was also taken into another study, of human thymus T cells.

Material for sequencing was thymocytes. The receptors stem from a boy in the first two years of life with a congenital heart defect. CDR3s include the opening cysteine and the closing phenylalanine or tryptophan. Each record gives: J gene, clone size, D gene, V gene, CDR3 protein, CDR3 DNA. D genes are given only for firm matches. Rows may omit the clone size; those that give it use once, few, many or a size class.

j_call: TRBJ1-3
clone_size: .
d_call: .
v_call: TRBV9
cdr3_aa: CASSVDGAKGVGGNTIYF
cdr3_nt: TGTGCCAGCAGCGTAGATGGGGCCAAAGGGGTTGGTGGAAACACCATATATTTT

j_call: TRBJ2-7
clone_size: once
d_call: .
v_call: TRBV7-3
cdr3_aa: CASSVERRQPYEQYF
cdr3_nt: TGTGCCAGCAGCGTCGAACGGCGACAGCCCTACGAGCAGTACTTC

j_call: TRBJ2-7
clone_size: .
d_call: TRBD1
v_call: TRBV9
cdr3_aa: CASSGDRVPSYEQYF
cdr3_nt: TGTGCCAGCAGCGGGGACAGGGTCCCCTCCTACGAGCAGTACTTC

j_call: TRBJ2-2
clone_size: .
d_call: TRBD1
v_call: TRBV4-1
cdr3_aa: CASSQSGQSRGGELFF
cdr3_nt: TGCGCCAGCAGCCAATCGGGACAGTCAAGAGGCGGGGAGCTGTTTTTT

j_call: TRBJ2-1
clone_size: once
d_call: TRBD2
v_call: TRBV15
cdr3_aa: CATSRTRLAGGIYNEQFF
cdr3_nt: TGTGCCACCAGCAGGACCCGACTAGCGGGAGGGATCTACAATGAGCAGTTCTTC

j_call: TRBJ2-4
clone_size: .
d_call: TRBD2
v_call: TRBV4-2
cdr3_aa: CASSQSSGRASIAKNIQYF
cdr3_nt: TGTGCCAGCAGCCAGTCTAGCGGGAGGGCTTCTATTGCCAAAAACATTCAGTACTTC

j_call: TRBJ1-1
clone_size: .
d_call: .
v_call: TRBV29-1
cdr3_aa: CSVVCRLNTEAFF
cdr3_nt: TGCAGCGTTGTCTGCAGGCTGAACACTGAAGCTTTCTTT

j_call: TRBJ2-2
clone_size: once
d_call: TRBD1
v_call: TRBV2
cdr3_aa: CASSAGQGPSTGELFF
cdr3_nt: TGTGCCAGCAGCGCAGGACAGGGGCCGAGCACCGGGGAGCTGTTTTTT

j_call: TRBJ2-7
clone_size: .
d_call: TRBD1
v_call: TRBV28
cdr3_aa: CASSFSHRGYEQYF
cdr3_nt: TGTGCCAGCAGTTTTAGTCACAGGGGTTACGAGCAGTACTTC

j_call: TRBJ2-7
clone_size: .
d_call: TRBD2
v_call: TRBV4-3
cdr3_aa: CASSQVLAGVIHEQYF
cdr3_nt: TGCGCCAGCAGCCAAGTGCTAGCGGGAGTGATTCACGAGCAGTACTTC

j_call: TRBJ2-7
clone_size: .
d_call: TRBD2
v_call: TRBV10-3
cdr3_aa: CAISEGFGLRREDISYEQYF
cdr3_nt: TGTGCCATCAGTGAAGGGTTTGGACTTAGGCGGGAGGACATCTCCTACGAGCAGTACTTC

j_call: TRBJ2-7
clone_size: .
d_call: TRBD2
v_call: TRBV29-1
cdr3_aa: CSVSLAGGSGAYEQYF
cdr3_nt: TGCAGCGTTTCTCTAGCGGGAGGTTCGGGAGCCTACGAGCAGTACTTC

j_call: TRBJ2-6
clone_size: .
d_call: .
v_call: TRBV19
cdr3_aa: CASSIFTSLVSSGANVLTF
cdr3_nt: TGTGCCAGTAGTATTTTCACTAGCCTGGTGAGCTCTGGGGCCAACGTCCTGACTTTC

j_call: TRBJ2-5
clone_size: .
d_call: TRBD2
v_call: TRBV13
cdr3_aa: CASSLRTSGQETQYF
cdr3_nt: TGTGCCAGCAGCCTCCGGACTAGCGGCCAAGAGACCCAGTACTTC

j_call: TRBJ2-7
clone_size: .
d_call: TRBD2
v_call: TRBV5-6
cdr3_aa: CASSFRTGVTSGAYEQYF
cdr3_nt: TGTGCCAGCAGCTTTCGGACAGGGGTGACTAGCGGGGCCTACGAGCAGTACTTC

j_call: TRBJ2-7
clone_size: .
d_call: .
v_call: TRBV4-3
cdr3_aa: CASSQLGAPYEQYF
cdr3_nt: TGCGCCAGCAGCCAGCTGGGGGCCCCCTACGAGCAGTACTTC

j_call: TRBJ2-2
clone_size: .
d_call: .
v_call: TRBV2
cdr3_aa: CASSEWQGPGELFF
cdr3_nt: TGTGCCAGCAGTGAATGGCAGGGGCCCGGGGAGCTGTTTTTT

j_call: TRBJ2-7
clone_size: once
d_call: TRBD2
v_call: TRBV5-1
cdr3_aa: CASSLRGLAGEYRQAYEQYF
cdr3_nt: TGCGCCAGCAGCTTGAGGGGACTAGCGGGAGAGTATAGGCAAGCCTACGAGCAGTACTTC

j_call: TRBJ2-5
clone_size: .
d_call: TRBD2
v_call: TRBV14
cdr3_aa: CASSPGLAGIPLETQYF
cdr3_nt: TGTGCCAGCAGCCCCGGACTAGCGGGGATCCCCCTAGAGACCCAGTACTTC

j_call: TRBJ2-3
clone_size: .
d_call: TRBD2
v_call: TRBV30
cdr3_aa: CAWSAGAGGRTDTQYF
cdr3_nt: TGTGCCTGGAGTGCAGGCGCGGGAGGGCGCACAGATACGCAGTATTTT

j_call: TRBJ2-7
clone_size: .
d_call: TRBD2
v_call: TRBV6-6
cdr3_aa: CASMGSGYSYEQYF
cdr3_nt: TGTGCCAGCATGGGTAGCGGGTACTCCTACGAGCAGTACTTC

j_call: TRBJ2-7
clone_size: .
d_call: TRBD1
v_call: TRBV4-3
cdr3_aa: CASSQDPTGTGTYEQYF
cdr3_nt: TGCGCCAGCAGCCAAGATCCTACCGGGACAGGGACCTACGAGCAGTACTTC